The 7 T cell receptor beta chains presented below share a single source sample, sequenced in a study of shared clonotypes between healthy human individuals. The protocol was immunoSEQ multiplex PCR, while the TCRdb copy is restricted to in-frame clones and leaves out a portion. The sample holds some 1.4 million clones; roughly 96% are singletons and the top ten take more than 0.9%. Sequences were obtained from naive CD4+ T cells sorted from blood. Subset: CD45RA+ positively selected. All receptors come from a man between 25 and 39 years old in good health.

The chain joins TRBV29-1 to TRBJ2-2; D is possibly TRBD2 (6 bases). Germline CDR1 is SQVTM and CDR2 is ANQGSEA. The germline V and J ends were trimmed by 7 bases and 6 bases, with 18 bases remaining between them. This CDR3 is built from 14 residues. This CDR3 reads CSGLLDGTAGELFF. The DNA for the CDR3 is TGCAGCGGGCTCCTAGACGGGACTGCCGGGGAGCTGTTTTTT.

V and J are TRBV6-5 and TRBJ2-1; D unresolved. CDR1 and CDR2 (germline): MNHEY, SVGAGI. The V gene lost 6 bases and the J gene lost 0 bases, with 12 bases spanning the gap. This CDR3 is 15 amino acids long. CDR3 sequence (DNA): TGTGCCAGCAGAACTCGACACTTCTCCTACAATGAGCAGTTCTTC. Amino acid sequence: CASRTRHFSYNEQFF.

CDR3: CASSIDRLAGENEQFF. CDR3 DNA sequence: TGTGCCAGTAGTATAGATAGACTAGCGGGGGAAAATGAGCAGTTCTTC. The chain has TRBV19 and TRBJ2-1; 12 bases line up with TRBD2. CDR3 length equals 16 residues. CDR1 and CDR2 (germline): LNHDA, SQIVND (reference sequence). Germline trimming cut 0 bases from V and 7 bases from J; bases unmatched to any gene: 4.

The chain carries TRBV7-9 and TRBJ2-3, with 13 bases matching TRBD2. The CDR3 has 15 amino acids. Germline values: CDR1 SEHNR, CDR2 FQNEAQ (reference sequence). With V trimmed by 5 bases and J by 3 bases, 2 bases remained unmatched. The CDR3 region is CASSVTSGRTDTQYF. The CDR3 region has the DNA TGTGCCAGCAGCGTGACTAGCGGGAGGACAGATACGCAGTATTTT.

The chain combines TRBV10-2 with TRBJ1-3; the match to TRBD1 covers 9 bases. The CDR3 has 15 amino acids. Germline V lookup: CDR1 WSHSY, CDR2 SAAADI. The V segment lost 6 bases and the J segment 1 base; nucleotides outside the gene matches: 4. The CDR3 spells CASRAGTGSGNTIYF. The CDR3 nucleotides read TGCGCCAGCAGGGCCGGGACAGGGTCTGGAAACACCATATATTTT.

CDR3 amino acids: CASSSGQGSDTEAFF. The CDR3, as DNA: TGCGCCAGCAGCTCAGGACAGGGTTCGGACACTGAAGCTTTCTTT. The chain carries TRBV5-1 and TRBJ1-1; TRBD1 aligns across 8 bases. Per germline, CDR1 SGHRS and CDR2 YFSETQ. The V and J ends lost 3 bases and 3 bases, in that order; junction bases with no gene match: 7. The length of the CDR3 is 15 residues.

V and J are TRBV7-2 and TRBJ2-7; D is possibly TRBD2 (7 bases). The CDR3 extends over 17 amino acids. In germline, CDR1 is SGHTA, CDR2 FQGNSA. With 5 bases removed from V and 2 bases from J, the gap between germline ends came to 22 bases. CDR3 sequence (DNA): TGTGCCAGCAGCCGCGGGTGGGGGGGCGGATCACCCTACGAGCAGTACTTC. This codes for CASSRGWGGGSPYEQYF.